This T cell receptor beta chain was captured in a study of blood T cell repertoires in COVID-19 (TCRdb year 2020). General notes on the study: Collaborator samples came from the United States, Italy and Spain and covered acute and convalescent phases of COVID-19. A de-identified subject ID, COVID-19 status, age in years and sex were almost always included in the sample metadata. The repertoires were released in a freely available public database intended as a resource for research on the immune response to SARS-CoV-2. Subjects who had been exposed to COVID-19, were actively infected with it, or had recovered from it provided the deeply sampled blood TCRbeta repertoires that made up the dataset. The prospective study material was composed of cDNA or gDNA derived from T cells, B-cell-depleted T cells, or PBMCs. Where HLA class I and class II types were available, the types were taken from metadata supplied by the sample provider, not from assay-based typing. Samples were obtained from the ongoing ImmuneRACE study (first 160 participants) and from 1,254 subjects provided by 6 global collaborators.

Findings and caveats that apply to the study as a whole: How much clinical and demographic metadata was included differed by source and by participant, and the metadata was provided uncurated.

TCRbeta CDR3 regions were amplified from genomic DNA using the immunoSEQ Assay, a bias-controlled multiplex PCR. Per the source publication's procedure: Within the assay, amplification of reference gene primers was used to estimate how many nucleated cells each sample contained. To quantify the absolute abundance of each unique TCRbeta CDR3 rearrangement, sequence reads were collapsed and filtered. For each sample, productive Simpson clonality was calculated as the square root of Simpson's diversity index over productive rearrangements. TCRdb carries this immuneACCESS record with in-frame sequences only. Its versions omit some clonotypes, under half of them owing to an unresolved V gene in the studies checked, with the rest unexplained. V, J and clone size derive from that table, while D and trimming were established from the DNA sequence. Within this sample are 200,000 to 250,000 clones, with approximately 78% of them counted one time only. 8.2% of the sample belongs to the ten largest clones.

Worth noting for this clone: Its specific antigen is unknown. Base quality data are lacking; no much larger clone is found one base away.

The cysteine opens and the phenylalanine closes a CDR3 of 15 amino acids. Just CDR3 DNA is preserved here, 45 bases in frame from base 1. Cut back by 0 bases and 7 bases, the V and J ends lie 12 bases apart. CDR1 is given as MGHRA and CDR2 as YSYEKL, both from the germline V gene. One collaborating source in Seattle enrolled patients while the patients were actively infected and followed the patients over time throughout the course of disease. Whole blood was collected in K2EDTA tubes by collaborating institutions according to the institutions' own protocols. For TCRbeta analysis, collaborator samples were shipped as frozen whole blood, as isolated PBMCs, or as DNA extracted from either sample type.

This clonotype was obtained from a woman over 75 with COVID-19, enrolled during active disease. Sequencing input: peripheral blood. The chain uses TRBV4-1 and TRBJ1-4; the D gene assignment is ambiguous. The CDR3: CASSQDPGRGEKLFF. The nucleotide sequence is given as TGCGCCAGCAGCCAAGATCCCGGGAGAGGTGAAAAACTGTTTTTT.